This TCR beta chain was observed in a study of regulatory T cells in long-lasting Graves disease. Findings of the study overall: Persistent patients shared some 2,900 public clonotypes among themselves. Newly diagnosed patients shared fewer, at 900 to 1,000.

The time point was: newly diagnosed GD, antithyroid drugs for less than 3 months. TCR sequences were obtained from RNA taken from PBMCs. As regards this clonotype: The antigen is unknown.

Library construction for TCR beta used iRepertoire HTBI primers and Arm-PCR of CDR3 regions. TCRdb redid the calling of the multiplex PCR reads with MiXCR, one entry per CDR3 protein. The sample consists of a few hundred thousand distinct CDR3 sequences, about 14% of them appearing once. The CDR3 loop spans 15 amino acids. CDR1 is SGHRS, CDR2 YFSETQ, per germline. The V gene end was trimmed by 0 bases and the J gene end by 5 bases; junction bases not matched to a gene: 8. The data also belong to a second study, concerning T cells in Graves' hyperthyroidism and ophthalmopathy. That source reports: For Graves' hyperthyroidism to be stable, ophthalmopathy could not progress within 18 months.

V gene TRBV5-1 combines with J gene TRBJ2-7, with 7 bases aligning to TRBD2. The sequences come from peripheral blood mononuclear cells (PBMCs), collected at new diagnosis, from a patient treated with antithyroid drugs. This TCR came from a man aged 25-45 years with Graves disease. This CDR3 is CASSLAGGRADEQYF. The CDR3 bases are TGCGCCAGCAGCTTGGCCGGAGGGAGGGCCGACGAGCAGTACTTC.